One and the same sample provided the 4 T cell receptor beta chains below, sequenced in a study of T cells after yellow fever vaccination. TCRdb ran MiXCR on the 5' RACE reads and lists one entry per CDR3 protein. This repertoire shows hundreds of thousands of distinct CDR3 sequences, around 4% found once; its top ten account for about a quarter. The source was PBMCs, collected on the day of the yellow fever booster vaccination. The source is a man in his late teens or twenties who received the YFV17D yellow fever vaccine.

The CDR3 loop reads CASSPGTGATDTQYF. CDR3 coding DNA: TGTGCCAGCAGCCCCGGGACAGGGGCGACAGATACGCAGTATTTT. V gene TRBV27 combines with J gene TRBJ2-3; 10 bases fit TRBD1. Germline V CDR1 and CDR2: MNHEY, SMNVEV (reference sequence). The CDR3 spans 15 residues. Trimming at V came to 6 bases and at J to 3 bases, leaving 6 bases not matched to a gene.

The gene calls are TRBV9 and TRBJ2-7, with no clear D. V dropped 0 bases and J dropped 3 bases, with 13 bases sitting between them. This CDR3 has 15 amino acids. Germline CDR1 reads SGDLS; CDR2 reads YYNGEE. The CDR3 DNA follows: TGTGCCAGCAGCGTAGGTTCCGGGCAGGACTACGAGCAGTACTTC. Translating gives CASSVGSGQDYEQYF.

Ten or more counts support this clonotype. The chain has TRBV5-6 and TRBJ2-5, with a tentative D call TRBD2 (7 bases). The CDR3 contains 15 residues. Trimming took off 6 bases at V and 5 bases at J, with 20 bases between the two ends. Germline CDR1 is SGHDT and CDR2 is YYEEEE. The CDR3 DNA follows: TGTGCCAGCACTCCTCCCGTGGGGGGGCGGGAGACCCAGTACTTC. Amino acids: CASTPPVGGRETQYF. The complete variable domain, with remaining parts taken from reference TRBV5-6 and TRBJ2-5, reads DAGVTQSPTHLIKTRGQQVTLRCSPKSGHDTVSWYQQALGQGPQFIFQYYEEEERQRGNFPDRFSGHQFPNYSSELNVNALLLGDSALYLCASTPPVGGRETQYFGPGTRLLVL.

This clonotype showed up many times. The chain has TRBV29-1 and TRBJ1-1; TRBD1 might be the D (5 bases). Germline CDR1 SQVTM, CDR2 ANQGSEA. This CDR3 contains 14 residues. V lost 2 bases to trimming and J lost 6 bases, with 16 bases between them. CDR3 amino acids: CSVEIRGDYPEAFF. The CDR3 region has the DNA TGCAGCGTTGAAATCCGGGGGGATTACCCTGAAGCTTTCTTT.